The 21 T cell receptor beta chains below come from one sample, sequenced in a study of T cells in Graves' hyperthyroidism and ophthalmopathy. The source material, RNA transcripts, was used to amplify TCR beta CDR3 regions. HTBI primers were the set used in a first-round RT-PCR of the TCR CDR3. MiXCR, run by TCRdb on the multiplex PCR reads, gives a single entry per CDR3 protein. Of about 760,000 distinct CDR3 sequences in the sample, about a third were seen once. Sample: blood. These receptors were taken from a woman between 35 and 50 years old with Graves' hyperthyroidism.

The chain combines TRBV7-3 with TRBJ2-1; D possibly corresponds to TRBD2 (6 bases). The CDR3 runs to 12 residues. Germline values: CDR1 SGHTA, CDR2 FQGTGA. V lost 6 bases and J 10 bases, leaving 13 bases between the germline ends. The CDR3 is CASRSTSNEQFF. CDR3 sequence (DNA): TGTGCCAGCAGGTCAACTAGCAACGAGCAGTTCTTC.

The table lists this clonotype with many counts. The chain's CDR3 is CASSLRQVGLRGYTF. DNA for the CDR3: TGTGCCAGCAGCCTAAGACAGGTTGGGCTGCGCGGCTACACCTTC. The chain uses TRBV7-2 and TRBJ1-2, with D possibly TRBD1 on 6 matching bases. The germline CDR1 and CDR2 sequences are SGHTA and FQGNSA. This CDR3 is built from 15 residues. V was shortened by 5 bases and J by 8 bases, with 21 bases between the two germline ends.

This clonotype was seen a handful of times. The J gene is TRBJ2-7, the V gene TRBV7-3; 9 nucleotides match TRBD1. CDR1 and CDR2 (germline): SGHTA, FQGTGA. The J segment lost 4 bases and the V segment lost 7 bases, leaving 8 bases of the junction unmatched. This CDR3 region has 14 residues. CDR3: CASTDRDRVYEQYF. The CDR3 region has the DNA TGTGCCAGCACCGACCGGGACAGGGTTTACGAGCAGTACTTC.

The V gene is TRBV13, the J gene TRBJ1-6; TRBD1 might be the D (5 bases). CDR3 length: 12 residues. The V end was cut by 5 bases, the J end by 15 bases, with 14 bases between. Per germline, CDR1 PRHDT and CDR2 FYEKMQ (reference sequence). The CDR3 reads CASSAPGRLLHF. The CDR3 DNA reads as TGTGCCAGCAGCGCGCCGGGGCGGCTCCTCCACTTT.

This clonotype has at least ten counts. V and J are TRBV29-1 and TRBJ2-7; D is possibly TRBD1 (6 bases). The germline V and J ends were trimmed by 7 bases and 0 bases, with 13 bases remaining between them. This CDR3 has 13 amino acids. The germline gives CDR1 SQVTM, CDR2 ANQGSEA. In DNA form, the CDR3 reads TGCAGCGCCCTCGGACAGAACTCCTACGAGCAGTACTTC. Translating gives CSALGQNSYEQYF.

The rearrangement joins TRBV20-1 to TRBJ2-7, with TRBD2 identical over 11 bases. CDR1 and CDR2 from the germline V gene are DFQATT and SNEGSKA (reference sequence). The CDR3 covers 14 residues. The ends lost 5 bases at V and 3 bases at J; junction bases unmatched: 6. The DNA of the CDR3 is TGCAGTGCTTCCGCTAGCGGGAGGCTCTACGAGCAGTACTTC. It translates to CSASASGRLYEQYF.

A single count supports this clonotype. The gene calls are TRBV5-6 and TRBJ1-1; D is possibly TRBD1 (5 bases). The germline V gene encodes CDR1 SGHDT and CDR2 YYEEEE. CDR3 length: 14 amino acids. V was pared by 3 bases and J by 5 bases, with 14 bases between. The CDR3, as DNA: TGTGCCAGCAGCTGGACGTGGGGGGGAACTGAAGCTTTCTTT. Translation gives CASSWTWGGTEAFF.

This clonotype has ten or more counts. V gene TRBV7-3 combines with J gene TRBJ1-2; tentatively, D is TRBD1 (5 bases). This CDR3 spans 14 amino acids. Germline CDR1 reads SGHTA; CDR2 reads FQGTGA. Trimming pared 5 bases from V and 8 bases from J, leaving 18 bases between. The CDR3, as DNA: TGTGCCAGCAGCCCCTACACGGTAGGGGAAGGCTACACCTTC. Amino acid sequence: CASSPYTVGEGYTF.

This clonotype was seen more than once but under ten times. The chain combines TRBV4-3 with TRBJ1-3; TRBD1 might be the D (5 bases). Between the trimmed V and J ends, which lost 1 base and 0 bases, there was a span of 13 bases. This CDR3 has 17 amino acids. Germline CDR1 is LGHNA and CDR2 is YSLEER. The CDR3 bases are TGCGCCAGCAGCCAAGGTCAAGGGGCTCTCTCTGGAAACACCATATATTTT. Translated: CASSQGQGALSGNTIYF.

The chain uses TRBV24-1 and TRBJ2-5, with 8 bases lining up with TRBD1. The J call is uncertain, as TRBJ2-1 better fits the DNA end. Germline V lookup: CDR1 KGHDR, CDR2 SFDVKD. There are 15 residues in the CDR3. CDR3 nucleotides: TGTGCCACCCGACCCAGGGACAGGTTCGGCAATGAGCAGTTCTTC. Its translation: CATRPRDRFGNEQFF.

This clonotype was detected many times. This chain joins TRBV24-1 and TRBJ2-7, with TRBD2 as a possible D gene (5 bases). The CDR3 sequence is 12 residues long. The germline CDR1 and CDR2 sequences are KGHDR and SFDVKD. V was shortened by 1 base and J by 6 bases, with 6 bases between the two germline ends. This CDR3 reads CATSDLGSEQYF. CDR3 sequence (DNA): TGTGCCACCAGTGATTTAGGGAGCGAGCAGTACTTC.

Remarks on this clonotype: The conserved phenylalanine or tryptophan is not found at the CDR3 terminus, so this likely reflects a read error. The J gene is TRBJ1-3, the V gene TRBV6-5; no firm D call. V lost 2 bases to trimming and J lost 3 bases, with 8 bases between them. The CDR3 is 14 residues long. Germline CDR1 MNHEY, CDR2 SVGAGI. In DNA, the CDR3 is TGTGCCAGCAGTTACGGGAGGGATGGAAACACCATATATTCT. It encodes CASSYGRDGNTIYS.

At least ten counts were recorded for this clonotype. The gene calls are TRBV6-5 and TRBJ2-6; no firm D call. The CDR3 contains 15 residues. Germline V gives CDR1 MNHEY, CDR2 SVGAGI. Trimming took 5 bases from V and 0 from J, leaving 8 bases between them. CDR3 residues: CASSGRHSGANVLTF. The CDR3 DNA reads TGTGCCAGCAGTGGACGCCACTCTGGGGCCAACGTCCTGACTTTC.

This clonotype was seen ten or more times. This rearrangement joins TRBV20-1 to TRBJ2-7, with D possibly TRBD1 on 6 matching bases. V lost 5 bases and J 2 bases, leaving 16 bases between the germline ends. This CDR3 region has 14 residues. CDR1 is DFQATT, CDR2 SNEGSKA, per germline (reference sequence). CDR3 sequence reads: CSAEQGIGTYEQYF. In DNA, the CDR3 is TGCAGTGCTGAACAGGGCATAGGGACCTACGAGCAGTACTTC.

This chain uses TRBV7-2 with TRBJ2-2; 10 bases align to TRBD1. From germline, CDR1 is SGHTA and CDR2 FQGNSA. J lost 7 bases, V lost 2 bases, and 7 bases had no gene match. The CDR3 sequence is 16 residues long. CDR3 in amino acids: CASSLPGTGVNGELFF. CDR3 DNA: TGTGCCAGCAGCTTACCCGGGACAGGGGTGAACGGGGAGCTGTTTTTT.

Concerning this clonotype: Possible read error: a much larger clone is one base away. The CDR3 region is CSVDDRRSGELFF. The DNA of the CDR3 is TGCAGCGTTGACGATCGGAGGTCCGGGGAGCTGTTTTTT. The chain combines TRBV29-1 with TRBJ2-2; D is possibly TRBD2 (5 bases). The CDR3 loop spans 13 amino acids. Trimming pared 3 bases from V and 6 bases from J, leaving 11 bases between. CDR1 is SQVTM and CDR2 is ANQGSEA in the germline V gene.

This clonotype was counted at least ten times. V is TRBV7-9 and J is TRBJ2-7; possible D gene TRBD2, 6 bases. This CDR3 spans 14 amino acids. Trimming left V 4 bases short and J 2 bases short, with 12 bases between. Germline CDR1 is SEHNR and CDR2 is FQNEAQ (reference sequence). CDR3: CASSSGREPYEQYF. The DNA of the CDR3 is TGTGCCAGCAGCTCTGGACGGGAGCCCTACGAGCAGTACTTC.

This clonotype was detected many times. J is TRBJ2-7 and V is TRBV4-3; D remains unclear. CDR3 length equals 15 residues. The germline V gene has CDR1 LGHNA and CDR2 YSLEER. Trimming pared 0 bases from V and 2 bases from J, leaving 11 bases between. CDR3 region: CASSQEDRTPYEQYF. The DNA for the CDR3 is TGCGCCAGCAGCCAAGAGGATAGGACCCCCTACGAGCAGTACTTC.

The rearrangement joins TRBV7-2 to TRBJ2-7; 9 nucleotides agree with TRBD2. The CDR3 is 17 amino acids. With V trimmed by 3 bases and J by 6 bases, 15 bases remained unmatched. CDR1 is SGHTA, CDR2 FQGNSA, per germline. The CDR3 nucleotides read TGTGCCAGCAGCTTTACGGGACTAGCCCTGGGCGGGGGCGAGCAGTACTTC. Protein sequence: CASSFTGLALGGGEQYF.

This clonotype was observed many times. The chain recombines TRBV29-1 with TRBJ2-2; no firm D call. V lost 3 bases and J 7 bases, leaving 3 bases between the germline ends. Germline V gives CDR1 SQVTM, CDR2 ANQGSEA. The CDR3 extends over 10 amino acids. This CDR3 is CSVDDGELFF. In DNA form, the CDR3 reads TGCAGCGTTGACGACGGGGAGCTGTTTTTT.

The chain carries TRBV20-1 and TRBJ1-2, with TRBD1 matching over 7 bases. Germline lookup yields CDR1 DFQATT and CDR2 SNEGSKA (reference sequence). Losses at the gene ends were 6 bases for V and 3 bases for J; bases not matched to a gene: 7. The CDR3 spans 13 residues. CDR3 nucleotides: TGCAGTGCCCGCGGACAGGACGACTATGGCTACACCTTC. Its translation: CSARGQDDYGYTF.